This T cell receptor (beta chain) was recovered during a study of CD8 T cells in ankylosing spondylitis. Whole-study results and caveats: In synovial fluid and blood from reactive arthritis, some motif variants were previously reported. Seemingly characteristic of ankylosing spondylitis blood was a TCR beta motif consisting of roughly 8 highly homologous variants.

Turning to this clonotype: Its antigen is still unknown.

Using quantitative 5'-RACE with molecular barcodes, the authors made TCR beta libraries. TCRdb processed the 5' RACE reads anew with MiXCR; each CDR3 protein has one entry. Of under 550,000 distinct CDR3 sequences listed, 20% to 30% are singletons. Input material: blood, either unsorted or a sorted T cell fraction (not recorded which). This sequence originates from a male donor with ankylosing spondylitis.

The CDR3 DNA follows: TGTGCCAGCAGCCAAGATCTCCAGTCGACGCAGTATTTT. Residues: CASSQDLQSTQYF. This chain uses TRBV14 with TRBJ2-3; D not resolved. CDR3 length: 13 residues. Germline values: CDR1 SGHDN, CDR2 FVKESK. V lost 0 bases to trimming and J lost 9 bases, with 10 bases between them.